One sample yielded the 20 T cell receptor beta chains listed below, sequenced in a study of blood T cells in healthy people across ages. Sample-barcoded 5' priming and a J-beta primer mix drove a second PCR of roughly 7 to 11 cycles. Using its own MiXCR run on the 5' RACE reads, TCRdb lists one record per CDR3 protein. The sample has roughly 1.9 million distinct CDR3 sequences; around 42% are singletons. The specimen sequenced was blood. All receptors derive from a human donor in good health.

In DNA, the CDR3 is TGTGCCAGCAGTTTATTGCGGGGGCCCTCCTACGAGCAGTACTTC. Its translation is CASSLLRGPSYEQYF. The chain carries TRBV28 and TRBJ2-7; TRBD2 is a possible D gene (7 bases). V was pared by 1 base and J by 0 bases, with 10 bases between. Germline CDR1 and CDR2: MDHEN and SYDVKM. This CDR3 is built from 15 residues.

CDR3 amino acids: CASRPRLDNSPLHF. In DNA, the CDR3 is TGTGCCAGCAGACCTCGCCTAGATAATTCACCCCTCCACTTT. The chain carries TRBV25-1 and TRBJ1-6, with no clear D. Germline V lookup: CDR1 MGHDK, CDR2 SYGVNS. The CDR3 covers 14 residues. The V end lost 6 bases, the J end lost 5 bases, and 11 bases lay between the germline ends.

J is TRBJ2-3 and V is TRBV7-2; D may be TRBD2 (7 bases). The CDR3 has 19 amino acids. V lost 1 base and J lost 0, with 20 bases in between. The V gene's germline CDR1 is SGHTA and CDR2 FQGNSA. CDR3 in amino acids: CASSLGRWRGPASTDTQYF. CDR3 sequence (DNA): TGTGCCAGCAGCTTAGGGAGATGGCGGGGGCCTGCTAGCACAGATACGCAGTATTTT.

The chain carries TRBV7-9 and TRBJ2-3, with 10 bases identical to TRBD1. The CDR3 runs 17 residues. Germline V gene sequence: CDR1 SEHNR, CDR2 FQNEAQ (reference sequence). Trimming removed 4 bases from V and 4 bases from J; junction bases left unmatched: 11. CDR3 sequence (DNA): TGTGCCAGCAGCTCCACCCGGGACAGGGGAGTCGCAGATACGCAGTATTTT. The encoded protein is CASSSTRDRGVADTQYF.

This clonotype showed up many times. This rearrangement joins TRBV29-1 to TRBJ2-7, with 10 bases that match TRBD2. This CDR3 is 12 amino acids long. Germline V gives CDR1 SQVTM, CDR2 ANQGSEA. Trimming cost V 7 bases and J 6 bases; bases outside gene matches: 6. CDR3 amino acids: CSALAGPLEQYF. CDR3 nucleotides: TGCAGCGCACTAGCGGGGCCCCTCGAGCAGTACTTC.

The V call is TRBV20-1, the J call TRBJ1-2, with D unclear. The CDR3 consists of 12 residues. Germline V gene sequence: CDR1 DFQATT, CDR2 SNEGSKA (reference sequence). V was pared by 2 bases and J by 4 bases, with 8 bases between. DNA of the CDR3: TGCAGTGCTAGAACAGAGAGCTATGGCTACACCTTC. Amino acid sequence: CSARTESYGYTF.

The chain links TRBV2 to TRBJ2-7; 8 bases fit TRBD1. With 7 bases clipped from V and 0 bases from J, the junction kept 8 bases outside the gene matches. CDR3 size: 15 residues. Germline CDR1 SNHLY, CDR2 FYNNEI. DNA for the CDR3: TGTGCCAGCACCCTCCAGGGGGCGAGCTCCTACGAGCAGTACTTC. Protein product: CASTLQGASSYEQYF.

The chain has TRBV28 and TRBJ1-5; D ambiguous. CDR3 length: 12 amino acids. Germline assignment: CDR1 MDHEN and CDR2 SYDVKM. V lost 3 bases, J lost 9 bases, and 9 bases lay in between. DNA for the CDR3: TGTGCCAGCAGTTTTAGTGGACTGCCCCAGCATTTT. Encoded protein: CASSFSGLPQHF.

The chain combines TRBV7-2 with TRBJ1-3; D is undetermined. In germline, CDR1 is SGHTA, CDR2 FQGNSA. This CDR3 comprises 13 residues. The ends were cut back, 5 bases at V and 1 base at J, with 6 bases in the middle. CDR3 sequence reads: CASSPFSGNTIYF. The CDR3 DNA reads TGTGCCAGCAGCCCCTTTTCTGGAAACACCATATATTTT.

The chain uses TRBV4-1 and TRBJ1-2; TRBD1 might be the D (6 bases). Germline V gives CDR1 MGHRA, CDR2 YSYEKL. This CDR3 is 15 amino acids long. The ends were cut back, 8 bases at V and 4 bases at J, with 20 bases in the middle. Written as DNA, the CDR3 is TGCGCCAGCCGTGAGACCCCACAGGGTAGCTATGGCTACACCTTC. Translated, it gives CASRETPQGSYGYTF.

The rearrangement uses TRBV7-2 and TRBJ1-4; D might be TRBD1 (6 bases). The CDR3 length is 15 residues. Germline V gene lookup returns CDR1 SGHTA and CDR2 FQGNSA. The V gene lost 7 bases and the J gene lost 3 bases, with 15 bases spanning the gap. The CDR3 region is CASNQGGRSNEKLFF. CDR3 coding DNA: TGTGCCAGCAACCAAGGGGGGCGGTCTAATGAAAAACTGTTTTTT.

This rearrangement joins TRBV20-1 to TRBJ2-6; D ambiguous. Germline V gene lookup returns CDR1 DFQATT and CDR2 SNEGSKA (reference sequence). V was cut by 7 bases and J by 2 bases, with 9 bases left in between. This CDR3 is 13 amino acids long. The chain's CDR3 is CSGRDPGANVLTF. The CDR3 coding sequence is TGCAGTGGCAGAGACCCTGGGGCCAACGTCCTGACTTTC.

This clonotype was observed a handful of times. CDR3 loop: CASSYSGYRYTDTQYF. CDR3 bases: TGTGCCAGCAGTTACTCTGGATATAGATACACAGATACGCAGTATTTT. The chain joins TRBV6-6 to TRBJ2-3; D not certain. Germline assignment: CDR1 MNHNY and CDR2 SVGAGI (reference sequence). This CDR3 spans 16 amino acids. V was cut by 0 bases and J by 2 bases, with 12 bases left in between.

This CDR3 is CSAGQGGSYGYTF. CDR3 DNA sequence: TGCAGCGCCGGTCAGGGGGGCAGCTATGGCTACACCTTC. This chain connects TRBV29-1 to TRBJ1-2, with 7 bases aligning to TRBD1. Trimming at V came to 7 bases and at J to 4 bases, leaving 9 bases not matched to a gene. Per germline, CDR1 SQVTM and CDR2 ANQGSEA. The CDR3 consists of 13 residues.

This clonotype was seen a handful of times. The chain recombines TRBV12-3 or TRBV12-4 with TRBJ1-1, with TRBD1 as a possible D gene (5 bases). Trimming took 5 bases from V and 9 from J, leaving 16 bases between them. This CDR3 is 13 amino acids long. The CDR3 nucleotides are TGTGCCAGCAGTCGCGACAGAAACTTCAAAGCTTTCTTT. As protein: CASSRDRNFKAFF.

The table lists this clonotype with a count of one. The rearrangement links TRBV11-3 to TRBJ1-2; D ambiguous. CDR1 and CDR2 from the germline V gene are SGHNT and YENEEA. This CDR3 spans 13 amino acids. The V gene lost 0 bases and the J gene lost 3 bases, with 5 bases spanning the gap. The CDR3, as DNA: TGTGCCAGCAGCTTAGATCAATACTATGGCTACACCTTC. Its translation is CASSLDQYYGYTF.

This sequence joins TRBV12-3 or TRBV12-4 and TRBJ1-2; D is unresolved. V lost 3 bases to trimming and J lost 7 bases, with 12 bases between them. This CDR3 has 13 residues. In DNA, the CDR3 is TGTGCCAGCAGTTTCTCCGGGCTCAGTGGCTACACCTTC. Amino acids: CASSFSGLSGYTF.

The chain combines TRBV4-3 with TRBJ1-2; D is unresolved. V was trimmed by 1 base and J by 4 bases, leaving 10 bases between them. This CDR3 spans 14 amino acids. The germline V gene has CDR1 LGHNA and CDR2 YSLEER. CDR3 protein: CASSQVGSFYGYTF. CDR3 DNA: TGCGCCAGCAGCCAAGTTGGCAGCTTCTATGGCTACACCTTC.

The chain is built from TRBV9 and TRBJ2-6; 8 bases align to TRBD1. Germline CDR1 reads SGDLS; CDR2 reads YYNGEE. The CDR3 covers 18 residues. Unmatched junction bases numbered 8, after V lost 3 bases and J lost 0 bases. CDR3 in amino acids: CASSESGGPISGANVLTF. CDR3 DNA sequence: TGTGCCAGCAGCGAGTCAGGGGGCCCTATCTCTGGGGCCAACGTCCTGACTTTC.

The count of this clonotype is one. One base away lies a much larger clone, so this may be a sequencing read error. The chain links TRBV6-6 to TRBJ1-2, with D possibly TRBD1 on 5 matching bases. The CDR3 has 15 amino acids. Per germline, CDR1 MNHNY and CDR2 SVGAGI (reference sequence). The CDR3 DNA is TGTGCCAGCAGTTACCCAGGGACGGCTAACTATGGCCACACCTTC. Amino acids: CASSYPGTANYGHTF.